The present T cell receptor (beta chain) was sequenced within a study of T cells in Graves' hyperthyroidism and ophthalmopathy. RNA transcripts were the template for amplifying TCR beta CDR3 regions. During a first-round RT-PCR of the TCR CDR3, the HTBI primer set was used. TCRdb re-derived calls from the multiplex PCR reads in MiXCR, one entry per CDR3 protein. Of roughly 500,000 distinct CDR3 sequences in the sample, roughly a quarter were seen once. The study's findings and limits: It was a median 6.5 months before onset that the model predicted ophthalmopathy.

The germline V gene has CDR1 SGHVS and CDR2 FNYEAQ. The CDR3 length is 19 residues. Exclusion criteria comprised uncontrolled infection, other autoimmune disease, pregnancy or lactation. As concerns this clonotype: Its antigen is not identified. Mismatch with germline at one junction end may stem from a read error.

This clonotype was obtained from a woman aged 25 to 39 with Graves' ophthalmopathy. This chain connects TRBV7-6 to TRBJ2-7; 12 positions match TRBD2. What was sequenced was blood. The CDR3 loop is CASSLGALAGGTNSYEQYF. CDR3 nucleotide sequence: TGTGCTAGCAGCTTAGGAGCACTAGCGGGAGGTACCAACTCCTACGAGCAGTACTTC.